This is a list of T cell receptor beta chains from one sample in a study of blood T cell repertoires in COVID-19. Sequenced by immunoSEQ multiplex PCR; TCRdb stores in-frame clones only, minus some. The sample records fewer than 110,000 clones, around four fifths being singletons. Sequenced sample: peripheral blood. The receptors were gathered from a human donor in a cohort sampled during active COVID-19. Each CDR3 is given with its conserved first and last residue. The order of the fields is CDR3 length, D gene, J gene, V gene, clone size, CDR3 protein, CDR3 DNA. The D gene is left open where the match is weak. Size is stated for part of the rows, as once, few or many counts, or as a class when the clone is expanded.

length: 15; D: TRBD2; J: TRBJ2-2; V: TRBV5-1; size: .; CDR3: CASSFGLAGTGELFF; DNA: TGCGCCAGCAGCTTTGGGCTAGCGGGAACCGGGGAGCTGTTTTTT
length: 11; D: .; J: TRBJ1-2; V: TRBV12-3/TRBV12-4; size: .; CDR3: CASSRWAGYTF; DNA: TGTGCCAGCAGCAGATGGGCCGGCTACACCTTC
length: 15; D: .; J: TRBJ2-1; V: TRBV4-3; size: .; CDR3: CASSQEIQGGNEQFF; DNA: TGCGCCAGCAGCCAGGAAATTCAGGGTGGCAATGAGCAGTTCTTC
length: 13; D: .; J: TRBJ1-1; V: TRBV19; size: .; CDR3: CASSLIQGGEAFF; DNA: TGTGCCAGTAGTTTAATACAGGGAGGGGAAGCTTTCTTT
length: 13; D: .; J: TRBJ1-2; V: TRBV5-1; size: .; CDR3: CASSLIGGYGYTF; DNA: TGCGCCAGCAGCTTGATCGGGGGGTATGGCTACACCTTC
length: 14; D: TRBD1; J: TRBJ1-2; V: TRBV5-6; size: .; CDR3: CASSLDTGAQGYTF; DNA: TGTGCCAGCAGCCTAGATACAGGGGCGCAAGGCTACACCTTC
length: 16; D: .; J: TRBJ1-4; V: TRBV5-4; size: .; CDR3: CASSSGLSATNEKLFF; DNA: TGTGCCAGCAGCTCGGGACTCAGTGCAACTAATGAAAAACTGTTTTTT
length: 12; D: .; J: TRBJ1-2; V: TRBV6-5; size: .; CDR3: CSSGGINYGYTF; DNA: TGTTCGAGCGGGGGGATCAACTATGGCTACACCTTC
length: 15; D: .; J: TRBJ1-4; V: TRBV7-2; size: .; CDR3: CASSSNRGTNEKLFF; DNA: TGTGCCAGCAGCTCCAATCGGGGGACTAATGAAAAACTGTTTTTT
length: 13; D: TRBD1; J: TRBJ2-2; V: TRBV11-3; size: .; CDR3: CASSRQGFGELFF; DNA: TGTGCCAGCAGCCGACAGGGGTTCGGGGAGCTGTTTTTT
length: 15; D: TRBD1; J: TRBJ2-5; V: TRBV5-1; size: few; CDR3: CASSLQTGWEETQYF; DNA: TGCGCCAGCAGCTTACAGACAGGGTGGGAGGAGACCCAGTACTTC
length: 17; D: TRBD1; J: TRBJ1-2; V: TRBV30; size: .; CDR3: CAWRPLGGQGESYGYTF; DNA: TGTGCCTGGAGGCCCCTCGGTGGGCAGGGGGAATCCTATGGCTACACCTTC
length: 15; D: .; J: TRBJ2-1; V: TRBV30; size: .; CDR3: CAWSVGGAAYNEQFF; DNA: TGTGCCTGGAGTGTAGGGGGGGCCGCCTACAATGAGCAGTTCTTC
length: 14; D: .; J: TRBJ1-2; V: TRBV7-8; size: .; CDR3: CASSQTGALYGYTF; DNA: TGTGCCAGCAGCCAAACAGGTGCCCTCTATGGCTACACCTTC